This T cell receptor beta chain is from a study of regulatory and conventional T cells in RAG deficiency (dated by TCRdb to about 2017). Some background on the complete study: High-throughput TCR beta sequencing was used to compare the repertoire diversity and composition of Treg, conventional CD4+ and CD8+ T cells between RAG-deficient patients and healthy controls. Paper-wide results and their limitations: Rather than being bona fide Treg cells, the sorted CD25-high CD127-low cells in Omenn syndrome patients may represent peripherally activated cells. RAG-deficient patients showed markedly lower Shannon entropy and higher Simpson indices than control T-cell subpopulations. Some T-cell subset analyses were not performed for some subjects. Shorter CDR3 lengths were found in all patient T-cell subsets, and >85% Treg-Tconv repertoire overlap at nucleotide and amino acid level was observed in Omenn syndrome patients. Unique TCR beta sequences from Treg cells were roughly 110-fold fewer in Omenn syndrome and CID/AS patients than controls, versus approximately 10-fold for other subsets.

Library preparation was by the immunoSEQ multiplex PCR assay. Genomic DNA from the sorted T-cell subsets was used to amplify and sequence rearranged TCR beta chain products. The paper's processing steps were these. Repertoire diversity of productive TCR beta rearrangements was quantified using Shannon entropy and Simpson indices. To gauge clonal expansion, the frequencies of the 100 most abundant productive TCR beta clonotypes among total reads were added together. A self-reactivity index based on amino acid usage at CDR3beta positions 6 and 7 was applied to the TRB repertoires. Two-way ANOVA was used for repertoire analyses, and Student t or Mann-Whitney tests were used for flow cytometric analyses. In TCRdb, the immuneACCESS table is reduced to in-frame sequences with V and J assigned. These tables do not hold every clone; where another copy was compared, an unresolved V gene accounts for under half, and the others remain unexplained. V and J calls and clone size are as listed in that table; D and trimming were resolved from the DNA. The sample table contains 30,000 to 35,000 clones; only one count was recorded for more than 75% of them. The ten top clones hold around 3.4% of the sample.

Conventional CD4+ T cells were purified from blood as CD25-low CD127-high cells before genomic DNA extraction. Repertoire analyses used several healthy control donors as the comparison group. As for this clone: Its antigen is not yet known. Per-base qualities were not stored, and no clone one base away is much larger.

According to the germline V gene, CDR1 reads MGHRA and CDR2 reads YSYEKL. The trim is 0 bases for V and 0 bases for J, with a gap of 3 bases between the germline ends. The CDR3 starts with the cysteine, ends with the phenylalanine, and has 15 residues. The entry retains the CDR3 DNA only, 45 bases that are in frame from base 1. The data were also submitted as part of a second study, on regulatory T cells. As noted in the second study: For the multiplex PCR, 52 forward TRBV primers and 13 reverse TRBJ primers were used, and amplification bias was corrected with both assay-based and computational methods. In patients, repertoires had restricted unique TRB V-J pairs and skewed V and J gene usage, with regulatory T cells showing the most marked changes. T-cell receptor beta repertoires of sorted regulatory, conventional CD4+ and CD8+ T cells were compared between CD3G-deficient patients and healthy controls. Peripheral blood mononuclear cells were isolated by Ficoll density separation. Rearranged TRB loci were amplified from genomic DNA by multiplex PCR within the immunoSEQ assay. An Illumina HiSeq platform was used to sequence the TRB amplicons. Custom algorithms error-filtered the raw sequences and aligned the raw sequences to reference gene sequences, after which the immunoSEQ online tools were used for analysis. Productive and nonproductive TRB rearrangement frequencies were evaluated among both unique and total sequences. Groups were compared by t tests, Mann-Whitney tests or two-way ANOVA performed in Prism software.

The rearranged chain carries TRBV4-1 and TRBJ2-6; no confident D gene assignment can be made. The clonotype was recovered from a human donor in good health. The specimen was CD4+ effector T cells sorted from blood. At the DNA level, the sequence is TGCGCCAGCAGCCAAGATGGCTCTGGGGCCAACGTCCTGACTTTC. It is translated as CASSQDGSGANVLTF.